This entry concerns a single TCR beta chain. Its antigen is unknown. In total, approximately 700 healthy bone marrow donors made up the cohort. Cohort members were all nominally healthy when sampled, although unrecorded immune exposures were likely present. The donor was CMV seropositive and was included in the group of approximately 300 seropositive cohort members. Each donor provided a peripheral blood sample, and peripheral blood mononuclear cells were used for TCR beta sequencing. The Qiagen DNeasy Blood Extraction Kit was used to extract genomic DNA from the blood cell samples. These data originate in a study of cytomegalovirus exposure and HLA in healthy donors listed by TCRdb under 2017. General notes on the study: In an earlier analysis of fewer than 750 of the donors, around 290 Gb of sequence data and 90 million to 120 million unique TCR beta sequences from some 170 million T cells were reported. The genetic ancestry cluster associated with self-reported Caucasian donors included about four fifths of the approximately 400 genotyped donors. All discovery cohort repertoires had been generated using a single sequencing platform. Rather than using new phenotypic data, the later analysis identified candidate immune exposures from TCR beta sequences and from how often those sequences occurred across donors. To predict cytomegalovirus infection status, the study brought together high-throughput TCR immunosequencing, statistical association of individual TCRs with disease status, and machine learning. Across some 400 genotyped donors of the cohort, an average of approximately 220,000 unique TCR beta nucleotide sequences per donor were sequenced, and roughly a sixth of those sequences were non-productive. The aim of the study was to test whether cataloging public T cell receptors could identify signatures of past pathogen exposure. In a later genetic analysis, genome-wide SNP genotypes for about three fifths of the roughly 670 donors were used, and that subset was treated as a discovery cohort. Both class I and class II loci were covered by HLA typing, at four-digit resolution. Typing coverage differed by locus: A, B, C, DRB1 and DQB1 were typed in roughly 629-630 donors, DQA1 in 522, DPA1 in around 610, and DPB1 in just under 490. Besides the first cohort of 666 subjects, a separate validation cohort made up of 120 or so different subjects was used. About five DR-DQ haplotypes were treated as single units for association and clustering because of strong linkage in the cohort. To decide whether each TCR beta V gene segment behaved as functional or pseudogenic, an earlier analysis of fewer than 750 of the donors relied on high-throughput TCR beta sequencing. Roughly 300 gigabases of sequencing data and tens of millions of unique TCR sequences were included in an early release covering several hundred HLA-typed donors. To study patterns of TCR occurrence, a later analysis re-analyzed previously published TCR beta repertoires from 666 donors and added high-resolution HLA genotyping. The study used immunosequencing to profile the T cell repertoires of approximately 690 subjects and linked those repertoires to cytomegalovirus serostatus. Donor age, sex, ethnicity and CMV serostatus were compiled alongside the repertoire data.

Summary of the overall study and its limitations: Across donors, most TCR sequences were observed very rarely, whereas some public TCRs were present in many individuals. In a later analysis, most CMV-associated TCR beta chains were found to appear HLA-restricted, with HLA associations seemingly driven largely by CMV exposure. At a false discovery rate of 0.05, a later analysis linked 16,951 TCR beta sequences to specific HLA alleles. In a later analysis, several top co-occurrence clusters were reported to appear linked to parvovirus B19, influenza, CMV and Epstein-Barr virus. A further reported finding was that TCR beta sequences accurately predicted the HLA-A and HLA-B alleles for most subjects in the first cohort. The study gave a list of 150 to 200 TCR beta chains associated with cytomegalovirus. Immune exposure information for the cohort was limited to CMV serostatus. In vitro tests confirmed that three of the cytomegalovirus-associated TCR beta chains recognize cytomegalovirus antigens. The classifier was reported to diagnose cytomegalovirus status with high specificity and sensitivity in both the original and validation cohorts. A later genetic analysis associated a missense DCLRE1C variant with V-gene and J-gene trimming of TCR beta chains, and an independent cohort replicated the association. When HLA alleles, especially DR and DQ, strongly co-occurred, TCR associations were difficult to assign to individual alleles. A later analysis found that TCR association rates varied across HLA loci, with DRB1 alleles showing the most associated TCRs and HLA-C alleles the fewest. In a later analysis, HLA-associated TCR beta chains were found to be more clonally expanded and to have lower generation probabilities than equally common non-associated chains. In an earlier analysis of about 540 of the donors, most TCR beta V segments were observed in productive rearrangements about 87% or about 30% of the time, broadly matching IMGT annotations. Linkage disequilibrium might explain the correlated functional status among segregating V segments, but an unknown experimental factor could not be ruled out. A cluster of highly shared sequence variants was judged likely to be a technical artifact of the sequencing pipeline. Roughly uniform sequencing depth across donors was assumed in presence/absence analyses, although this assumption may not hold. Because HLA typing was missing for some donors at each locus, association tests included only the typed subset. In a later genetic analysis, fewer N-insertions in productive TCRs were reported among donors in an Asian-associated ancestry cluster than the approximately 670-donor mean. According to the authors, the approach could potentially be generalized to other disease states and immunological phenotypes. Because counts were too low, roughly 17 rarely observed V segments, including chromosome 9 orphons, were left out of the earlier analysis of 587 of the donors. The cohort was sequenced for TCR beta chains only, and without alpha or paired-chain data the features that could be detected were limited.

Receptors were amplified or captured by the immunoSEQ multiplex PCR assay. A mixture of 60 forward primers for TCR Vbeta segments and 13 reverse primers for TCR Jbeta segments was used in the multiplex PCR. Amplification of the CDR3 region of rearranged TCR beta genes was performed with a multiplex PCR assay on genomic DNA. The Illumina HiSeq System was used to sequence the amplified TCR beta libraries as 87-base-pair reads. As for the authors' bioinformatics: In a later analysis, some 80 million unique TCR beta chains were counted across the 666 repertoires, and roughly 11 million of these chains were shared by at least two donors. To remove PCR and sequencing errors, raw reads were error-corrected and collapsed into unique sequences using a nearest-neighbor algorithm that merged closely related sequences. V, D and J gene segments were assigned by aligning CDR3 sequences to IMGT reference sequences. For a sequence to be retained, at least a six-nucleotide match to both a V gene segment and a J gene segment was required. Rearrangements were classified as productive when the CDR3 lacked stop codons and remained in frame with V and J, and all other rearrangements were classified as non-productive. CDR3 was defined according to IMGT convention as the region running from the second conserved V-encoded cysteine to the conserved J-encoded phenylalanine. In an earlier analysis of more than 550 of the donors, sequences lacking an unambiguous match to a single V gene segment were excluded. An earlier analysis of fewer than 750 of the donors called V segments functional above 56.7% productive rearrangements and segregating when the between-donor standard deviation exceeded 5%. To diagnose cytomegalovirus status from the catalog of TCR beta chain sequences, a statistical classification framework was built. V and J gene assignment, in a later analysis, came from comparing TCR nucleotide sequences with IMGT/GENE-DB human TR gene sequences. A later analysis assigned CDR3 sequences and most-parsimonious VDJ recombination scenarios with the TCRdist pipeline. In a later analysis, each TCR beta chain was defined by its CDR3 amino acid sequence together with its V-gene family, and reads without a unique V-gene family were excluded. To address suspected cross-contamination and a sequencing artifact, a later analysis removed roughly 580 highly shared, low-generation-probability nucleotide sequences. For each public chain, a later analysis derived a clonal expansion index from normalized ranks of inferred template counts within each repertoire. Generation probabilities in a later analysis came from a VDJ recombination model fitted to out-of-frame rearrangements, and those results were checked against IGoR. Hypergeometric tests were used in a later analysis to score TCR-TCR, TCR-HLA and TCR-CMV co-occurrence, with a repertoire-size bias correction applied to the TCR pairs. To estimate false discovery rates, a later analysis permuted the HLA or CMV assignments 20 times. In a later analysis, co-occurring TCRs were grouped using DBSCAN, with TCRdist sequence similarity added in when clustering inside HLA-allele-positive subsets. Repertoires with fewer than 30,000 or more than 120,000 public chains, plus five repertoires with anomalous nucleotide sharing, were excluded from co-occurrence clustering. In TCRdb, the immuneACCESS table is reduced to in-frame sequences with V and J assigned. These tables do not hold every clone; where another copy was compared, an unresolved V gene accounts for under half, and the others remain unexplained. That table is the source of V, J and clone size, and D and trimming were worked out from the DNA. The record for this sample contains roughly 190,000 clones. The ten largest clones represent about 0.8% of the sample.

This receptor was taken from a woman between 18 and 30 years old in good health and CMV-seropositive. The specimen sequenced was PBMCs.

At the DNA level, the sequence is TGTGCCAGCAGCCCAGGGGCCGGGACAGGGATCGGGAGCTCCTACAATGAGCAGTTCTTC. Its protein reads: CASSPGAGTGIGSSYNEQFF. Recombination connected TRBV11-3 to TRBJ2-1; a stretch of 9 junction bases matches TRBD1. The CDR3 runs 20 amino acids, cysteine and phenylalanine included. Of the read, only the CDR3 DNA is kept; its 60 bases are in frame from base 1. According to the germline V gene, CDR1 reads SGHNT and CDR2 reads YENEEA. Ends trimmed: V by 5 bases, J by 0 bases; bases unmatched to a gene: 17. The reference TRBV11-3 and TRBJ2-1 proteins fill in what lies around the CDR3, so the full variable domain reads EAGVVQSPRYKIIEKKQPVAFWCNPISGHNTLYWYLQNLGQGPELLIRYENEEAVDDSQLPKDRFSAERLKGVDSTLKIQPAELGDSAVYLCASSPGAGTGIGSSYNEQFFGPGTRLTVL.